The rows below give T cell receptor beta chains drawn from one sample of a study of chemoradiotherapy in HPV16-positive cancers. Libraries were prepared by immunoSEQ multiplex PCR; TCRdb keeps only in-frame clonotypes and omits some of them. This sample has fewer than 40,000 clones, with around 80% found just once. This material consisted of blood, taken from a patient who underwent chemoradiotherapy. The receptors shown here come from a human donor with HPV-associated anogenital cancer. Both conserved end residues are trimmed from each CDR3.

>TRBJ2-1|TRBV4-3
ASTLQLGREQF
>TRBJ2-7|TRBV2
ASTSQTGGTSEQY
>TRBJ2-3|TRBV27
ASSLGDTDTQY
>TRBJ1-5|TRBV19
ASSQGTTSNQPQH
>TRBJ1-5|TRBV10-3
AISDRENQPQH
>TRBJ2-3|TRBV7-9
ASSLGGGQPDTQY
>TRBJ2-1|TRBV5-1
ASSPSLVMDEQF
>TRBJ1-2|TRBV6-5
ASRGQTGGYT
>TRBJ1-5|TRBV18
ASSPPGTAFNQPQH
>TRBJ2-2|TRBV2
ASSQQGLESGELF
>TRBJ1-5|TRBV6-5
ASTPKWTGNQPQH
>TRBJ2-7|TRBV5-6
ASSPRTASYEQY
>TRBJ1-2|TRBV6-1
ASSRWTGGYGYT
>TRBJ2-1|TRBV25-1
ASSEYGRTDYNEQF
>TRBJ1-1|TRBV2
ASTGQGVENTEAF
>TRBJ1-1|TRBV7-8
ASSEVGSEAF
>TRBJ2-5|TRBV11-1
ASSLGWGQETQY
>TRBJ1-2|TRBV10-3
AISDRELYGYT
>TRBJ1-1|TRBV29-1
SARVTGFAF
>TRBJ2-3|TRBV7-3
ASRRTGGLSTDTQY
>TRBJ1-2|TRBV7-2
ASSTRAPYGYT
>TRBJ1-4|TRBV29-1
SVAPRGGEKLF